One and the same sample provided the 26 T cell receptor beta chains below, sequenced in a study of identical twins. TCRdb re-called the 5' RACE reads with MiXCR, one entry per CDR3 protein. The sample consists of around 960,000 distinct CDR3 sequences, approximately 13% of them appearing once. The same data also contributed to another study, on yellow fever vaccine responses in identical twins.

The sequenced sample consisted of PBMCs. The receptors were gathered from a woman aged 18 to 35 in good health.

This clonotype was seen only a few times. The V call is TRBV6-5, the J call TRBJ2-7, with TRBD2 matching 8 bases. Unmatched junction bases numbered 10, after V lost 2 bases and J lost 7 bases. The CDR3 consists of 15 residues. Germline lookup yields CDR1 MNHEY and CDR2 SVGAGI. The CDR3 loop reads CASSYGTMPGGEQYF. The CDR3 region has the DNA TGTGCCAGCAGTTACGGGACTATGCCGGGGGGGGAGCAGTACTTC.

In its sample, this clonotype was seen a few times. V is TRBV12-3 or TRBV12-4 and J is TRBJ2-1, with D possibly being TRBD2 (6 bases). With 6 bases removed from V and 5 bases from J, the gap between germline ends came to 17 bases. The CDR3 extends over 15 amino acids. This CDR3 reads CASREGGGANNEQFF. The CDR3 nucleotides read TGTGCCAGCAGGGAGGGTGGCGGGGCAAACAATGAGCAGTTCTTC.

This rearrangement joins TRBV4-1 to TRBJ2-1; no clear D. This CDR3 is 15 amino acids long. CDR1 MGHRA and CDR2 YSYEKL come from the germline V gene. The V end was cut by 0 bases, the J end by 8 bases, with 14 bases between. In DNA form, the CDR3 reads TGCGCCAGCAGCCAAGAAAATACTAAGAGTTATGAGCAGTTCTTC. Translating gives CASSQENTKSYEQFF.

This clonotype appeared many times. The chain couples TRBV27 to TRBJ2-7; perhaps TRBD1 as D (5 bases). The CDR3 runs to 15 residues. The V gene lost 3 bases and the J gene lost 3 bases, with 15 bases spanning the gap. CDR1 and CDR2 (germline): MNHEY, SMNVEV (reference sequence). The CDR3 region is CASSFRAGLFYEQYF. CDR3 nucleotide sequence: TGTGCCAGCAGTTTTAGGGCAGGGTTATTCTACGAGCAGTACTTC.

The chain combines TRBV29-1 with TRBJ2-7; 12 bases match TRBD1. With 2 bases clipped from V and 4 bases from J, the junction kept 3 bases outside the gene matches. The germline gives CDR1 SQVTM, CDR2 ANQGSEA. The CDR3 has 14 residues. CDR3 DNA: TGCAGCGTTGAATTGGGACAGGGGGCTTACGAGCAGTACTTC. This encodes CSVELGQGAYEQYF.

This clonotype was detected ten times or more. The chain carries TRBV18 and TRBJ1-2, with 9 bases matching TRBD1. This CDR3 spans 15 amino acids. V shed 6 bases and J 4 bases; nucleotides not matched to a gene: 9. Germline CDR1 and CDR2: KGHSH and LQKENI. CDR3 region: CASSPPGQGFYGYTF. The CDR3 coding sequence is TGTGCCAGCTCCCCCCCCGGACAGGGGTTCTATGGCTACACCTTC.

The chain links TRBV2 to TRBJ1-4; the match to TRBD1 covers 7 bases. Trimming removed 4 bases from V and 6 bases from J; junction bases left unmatched: 2. CDR1 and CDR2 from the germline V gene are SNHLY and FYNNEI. The CDR3 consists of 13 residues. The CDR3 DNA is TGTGCCAGCAGTGGGCAGGGGGATGAAAAACTGTTTTTT. Residues: CASSGQGDEKLFF.

In its sample, this clonotype was seen a few times. This chain connects TRBV4-1 to TRBJ1-2; D remains ambiguous. CDR3 length equals 14 residues. The germline V gene has CDR1 MGHRA and CDR2 YSYEKL. V was pared by 0 bases and J by 6 bases, with 11 bases between. DNA of the CDR3: TGCGCCAGCAGCCAAGATAGCGGGGTTCATGGCTACACCTTC. This codes for CASSQDSGVHGYTF.

This clonotype was detected a few times. The chain employs TRBV18 and TRBJ1-5; D remains ambiguous. V gave up 3 bases and J gave up 6 bases, with 9 bases separating them. The CDR3 runs 13 residues. Germline loops: CDR1 KGHSH, CDR2 LQKENI. In DNA form, the CDR3 reads TGTGCCAGCTCACCTGACGGTACTCAGCCCCAGCATTTT. This gives the protein CASSPDGTQPQHF.

V usage is TRBV27 and J usage is TRBJ2-4; 9 bases are a match to TRBD2. Germline assignment: CDR1 MNHEY and CDR2 SMNVEV (reference sequence). V lost 2 bases and J lost 2; bases outside the gene matches: 7. This CDR3 region has 17 residues. CDR3 amino acids: CASSLAGGPSSKNIQYF. The CDR3 nucleotides are TGTGCCAGCAGTTTAGCGGGGGGGCCTTCGTCCAAAAACATTCAGTACTTC.

This chain joins TRBV14 and TRBJ1-1; TRBD1 might be the D (6 bases). In germline, CDR1 is SGHDN, CDR2 FVKESK. This CDR3 contains 15 residues. The germline V and J ends were trimmed by 5 bases and 1 base, with 14 bases remaining between them. The CDR3 nucleotides read TGTGCCAGCAGCGCCCACAGGGCTGAGAACACTGAAGCTTTCTTT. Translating it yields CASSAHRAENTEAFF.

J is TRBJ2-7 and V is TRBV20-1, with TRBD2 matching over 9 bases. This CDR3 has 13 residues. Germline loops: CDR1 DFQATT, CDR2 SNEGSKA (reference sequence). V lost 6 bases, J lost 4 bases, and 7 bases stayed unmatched. CDR3 coding DNA: TGCAGTGCACCCGGGACTAGCCGTTACGAGCAGTACGTC. Its translation is CSAPGTSRYEQYV.

V and J are TRBV10-3 and TRBJ2-3; weak D call: TRBD2 (6 bases). Germline loops: CDR1 ENHRY, CDR2 SYGVKD. The germline V and J ends were trimmed by 5 bases and 0 bases, with 18 bases remaining between them. This CDR3 is built from 17 residues. CDR3 sequence: CAISPISSGKSTDTQYF. The CDR3 DNA sequence: TGTGCCATCAGTCCTATCAGTAGCGGCAAGAGCACAGATACGCAGTATTTT.

This clonotype was seen at least ten times. The chain's CDR3 is CASSQRVTGGNQPQHF. In nucleotides, the CDR3 is TGCGCCAGCAGCCAAAGGGTGACGGGGGGCAATCAGCCCCAGCATTTT. V gene TRBV4-1 combines with J gene TRBJ1-5, with D perhaps TRBD1 (5 bases). CDR1 MGHRA and CDR2 YSYEKL come from the germline V gene. This CDR3 spans 16 amino acids. Trimming took 2 bases from V and 2 from J, leaving 13 bases between them.

This clonotype came up a few times. This sequence joins TRBV7-9 and TRBJ1-1; 9 positions match TRBD1. The CDR3 extends over 14 amino acids. CDR1 SEHNR and CDR2 FQNEAQ come from the germline V gene (reference sequence). V lost 4 bases, J lost 5 bases, and 5 bases stayed unmatched. CDR3 nucleotide sequence: TGTGCCAGCAGCTCAGGACAGGGGTGGACTGAAGCTTTCTTT. It is translated as CASSSGQGWTEAFF.

This clonotype was observed a handful of times. The rearrangement joins TRBV6-2 or TRBV6-3 to TRBJ2-7; the D gene is possibly TRBD1 (6 bases). Between the trimmed V and J ends, which lost 4 bases and 4 bases, there was a span of 23 bases. Germline CDR1 is MNHEY and CDR2 is SVGEGT. The CDR3 is 17 residues long. The CDR3 DNA reads TGTGCCAGCAGTTCCTTCCAGACAGGTTTACCACCTTACGAGCAGTACTTC. As protein: CASSSFQTGLPPYEQYF.

This rearrangement joins TRBV2 to TRBJ2-2, with no clear D. V was shortened by 1 base and J by 0 bases, with 9 bases between the two germline ends. Germline-derived CDR1 and CDR2 are SNHLY and FYNNEI. This CDR3 has 16 residues. CDR3 region: CASSEVGMTNTGELFF. The DNA of the CDR3 is TGTGCCAGCAGTGAAGTTGGGATGACGAACACCGGGGAGCTGTTTTTT.

V and J are TRBV20-1 and TRBJ2-1; 9 bases align to TRBD2. V shed 0 bases, J shed 0 bases, and the junction held 24 bases outside the gene matches. CDR3 size: 23 residues. The germline gives CDR1 DFQATT, CDR2 SNEGSKA (reference sequence). CDR3 in amino acids: CSARDMGGRGLAGRVSSYNEQFF. Written as DNA, the CDR3 is TGCAGTGCTAGAGATATGGGGGGACGTGGGCTAGCGGGGCGGGTGAGCTCCTACAATGAGCAGTTCTTC.

V usage is TRBV12-3 or TRBV12-4 and J usage is TRBJ1-4; D unclear. This CDR3 has 12 residues. Trimming cost V 2 bases and J 14 bases, with 12 bases left between them. CDR3 bases: TGTGCCAGCAGTTTATTTTCCGGAGACCTGTTTTTT. Amino acid sequence: CASSLFSGDLFF.

The V gene is TRBV25-1, the J gene TRBJ2-5; maybe TRBD1 (5 bases). This CDR3 comprises 16 residues. The V end lost 6 bases, the J end lost 5 bases, and 22 bases lay between the germline ends. The V gene's germline CDR1 is MGHDK and CDR2 SYGVNS. CDR3 protein: CASSDHRGPGSETQYF. DNA for the CDR3: TGTGCCAGCAGCGATCACCGCGGACCAGGGTCGGAGACCCAGTACTTC.

The chain links TRBV2 to TRBJ2-2; no firm D call. The CDR3 spans 14 residues. V lost 6 bases and J lost 5, with 13 bases in between. CDR1 and CDR2 (germline): SNHLY, FYNNEI. The CDR3 reads CASRPNLRTGELFF. For the CDR3, the DNA is TGTGCCAGCAGGCCAAACCTCCGGACCGGGGAGCTGTTTTTT.

DNA of the CDR3: TGTGCCAGCAGCAAAACCCAGGGGCCGTGGAATGAGCAGTTCTTC. This encodes CASSKTQGPWNEQFF. V gene TRBV11-2 combines with J gene TRBJ2-1, with TRBD1 as a possible D gene (6 bases). With 5 bases removed from V and 7 bases from J, the gap between germline ends came to 18 bases. CDR3 size: 15 residues. Germline values: CDR1 SGHAT, CDR2 FQNNGV. Full variable domain (missing parts from reference TRBV11-2 and TRBJ2-1): EAGVAQSPRYKIIEKRQSVAFWCNPISGHATLYWYQQILGQGPKLLIQFQNNGVVDDSQLPKDRFSAERLKGVDSTLKIQPAKLEDSAVYLCASSKTQGPWNEQFFGPGTRLTVL.

This clonotype was counted only a few times. The rearrangement uses TRBV27 and TRBJ2-7; possibly TRBD1 for D (5 bases). Germline CDR1 is MNHEY and CDR2 is SMNVEV (reference sequence). The V end was cut by 7 bases, the J end by 0 bases, with 7 bases between. This CDR3 is built from 12 residues. CDR3 sequence reads: CASTDNSYEQYF. The CDR3 nucleotides are TGTGCCAGCACGGACAACTCCTACGAGCAGTACTTC.

This clonotype showed up just a few times. V and J are TRBV2 and TRBJ2-3; D perhaps matches TRBD2 (6 bases). Germline CDR1 reads SNHLY; CDR2 reads FYNNEI. The CDR3 totals 16 residues. V was clipped by 4 bases and J by 1 base, with 15 bases between them. The CDR3 nucleotides are TGTGCCAGCAGTGGGGACGTTGCGGGACGCACAGATACGCAGTATTTT. It translates to CASSGDVAGRTDTQYF. The whole variable domain, filled in from reference TRBV2 and TRBJ2-3, reads EPEVTQTPSHQVTQMGQEVILRCVPISNHLYFYWYRQILGQKVEFLVSFYNNEISEKSEIFDDQFSVERPDGSNFTLKIRSTKLEDSAMYFCASSGDVAGRTDTQYFGPGTRLTVL.

The J gene is TRBJ2-3, the V gene TRBV20-1, with D maybe TRBD1 (6 bases). In germline, CDR1 is DFQATT, CDR2 SNEGSKA (reference sequence). The ends were cut back, 5 bases at V and 0 bases at J, with 15 bases in the middle. CDR3 length: 15 residues. This CDR3 is CSALDSLLSTDTQYF. In DNA, the CDR3 is TGCAGTGCTCTGGACAGCCTCCTTAGCACAGATACGCAGTATTTT.

This clonotype has more than one count but fewer than ten. The chain employs TRBV9 and TRBJ2-5, with D perhaps assigned TRBD1 or TRBD2 (5 bases each). CDR3 length: 15 amino acids. V was pared by 0 bases and J by 5 bases, with 14 bases between. The V gene's germline CDR1 is SGDLS and CDR2 YYNGEE. CDR3 protein: CASSVGGWAGETQYF. CDR3 DNA sequence: TGTGCCAGCAGCGTAGGGGGGTGGGCCGGGGAGACCCAGTACTTC.